These 2 T cell receptor beta chains came from one sample sequenced in a study of human T cells and chemical hapten exposure. TCRdb re-analysed the RACE reads in MiXCR, keeping a single row per CDR3 protein. The table has 150,000 to 200,000 distinct CDR3 sequences, roughly 26% seen once; the top ten hold around 1.9%. The time point: patch test 3, about 24 weeks after DPC sensitization. Treatment: therapeutic diphenylcyclopropenone sensitization with weekly scalp DPC. Sequencing used whole blood, obtained in connection with sensitization to the hapten diphenylcyclopropenone (DPC). Receptors originate from a woman aged 18-30 years with alopecia areata. Some clones in this sample may be carry-over from other donors' samples.

The chain uses TRBV5-1 and TRBJ1-4; D remains unclear. The CDR3 length is 18 residues. V gave up 2 bases and J gave up 0 bases, with 17 bases separating them. In germline, CDR1 is SGHRS, CDR2 YFSETQ. In DNA form, the CDR3 reads TGCGCCAGCAGCTTATACGGACCCGACTTAGCAACTAATGAAAAACTGTTTTTT. It yields the protein CASSLYGPDLATNEKLFF. Together with reference TRBV5-1 and TRBJ1-4, the CDR3 gives the full variable domain: KAGVTQTPRYLIKTRGQQVTLSCSPISGHRSVSWYQQTPGQGLQFLFEYFSETQRNKGNFPGRFSGRQFSNSRSEMNVSTLELGDSALYLCASSLYGPDLATNEKLFFGSGTQLSVL.

In this sample, this clonotype turned up many times. The chain is built from TRBV6-2 or TRBV6-3 and TRBJ1-6; D is possibly TRBD1 (6 bases). The V gene's germline CDR1 is MNHEY and CDR2 SVGEGT. CDR3 length: 14 residues. V dropped 0 bases and J dropped 9 bases, with 9 bases sitting between them. This CDR3 is CASSYSGGSSPLHF. CDR3 sequence (DNA): TGTGCCAGCAGTTACTCGGGGGGCTCTTCACCCCTCCACTTT.